This T cell receptor (beta chain) derives from a study of blood T cell repertoires in COVID-19. Study in general: The analysed material was cDNA or gDNA that came from T cells, B-cell-depleted T cells, or PBMCs.

The V and J ends lost 6 bases and 2 bases respectively, with 10 bases between them. The CDR3 is 13 amino acids. The V gene's germline CDR1 is SGHTA and CDR2 FQGNSA. Only in-frame clones appear in the TCRdb table, and some are missing; sequencing was by immunoSEQ multiplex PCR. The sample includes around 190,000 clones, 85% to 90% of them seen just once. Clinical history reported by participants formed the basis on which cohorts were assigned. This TCR derives from a woman aged 40 to 50 in a cohort exposed to, infected with or recovered from COVID-19 (not recorded which). Sequences were obtained from PBMCs or T cells enriched from blood (not recorded which). This chain joins TRBV7-2 and TRBJ2-5; D is possibly TRBD2 (5 bases). The CDR3 DNA is TGTGCCAGCAGTCAGGACTGGCAAGAGACCCAGTACTTC. This gives the protein CASSQDWQETQYF.